This T cell receptor (beta chain) was recovered during a study of beta chain features in type 1 diabetes. Study summary: The study examined about 110,000,000 sorted cells across all samples.

The entirety of the isolated RNA underwent reverse transcription, so expressed TCRB transcripts were sequenced. This table comes from immunoSEQ multiplex PCR, and its TCRdb copy is limited to in-frame clones, with some not included. The sample lists under 90,000 clones; around a third were seen once. CDR3 length equals 14 residues. V trimming: 4 bases; J trimming: 2 bases; junction bases outside the gene matches: 5. Germline V gene data show CDR1 as MNHNY and CDR2 as SVGAGI (reference sequence). This clone was observed a handful of times. This chain uses TRBV6-6 with TRBJ2-7; 7 bases align to TRBD1. The receptor was isolated from a woman between 18 and 29 years old in good health. Specimen: stem cell memory CD4+ T cells from blood. CDR3 nucleotide sequence: TGTGCCAGCAGTTTTACCGGGACAGCCTACGAGCAGTACTTC. This codes for CASSFTGTAYEQYF.